This T cell receptor beta chain derives from a study of blood T cells in healthy people across ages. With a J-beta primer mix and a sample-barcoded 5' primer, a second PCR ran roughly 7 to 11 cycles. TCRdb used MiXCR to reprocess the 5' RACE reads, holding one entry per CDR3 protein. The table has about 830,000 distinct CDR3 sequences, less than 80% seen once; the top ten hold 28%. This CDR3 comprises 14 residues. Germline CDR1 reads MNHEY; CDR2 reads SVGEGT. The source is a man under 40 in good health. This chain joins TRBV6-2 or TRBV6-3 and TRBJ2-1; weak D call: TRBD1 (6 bases). The DNA end is more similar to TRBJ2-7, so the J call may be wrong. Sequenced sample: blood. The CDR3 sequence: CASLSWGQTYEQYF. The CDR3 nucleotides are TGTGCCAGCCTGTCGTGGGGGCAGACCTACGAGCAGTACTTC.